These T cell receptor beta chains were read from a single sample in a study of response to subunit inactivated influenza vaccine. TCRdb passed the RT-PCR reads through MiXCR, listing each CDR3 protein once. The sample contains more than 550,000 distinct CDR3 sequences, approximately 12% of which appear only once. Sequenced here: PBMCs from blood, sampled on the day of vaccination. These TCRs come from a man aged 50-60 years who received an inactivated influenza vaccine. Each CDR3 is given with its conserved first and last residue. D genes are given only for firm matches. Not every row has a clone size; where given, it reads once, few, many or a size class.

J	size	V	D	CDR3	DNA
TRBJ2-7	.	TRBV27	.	CASSLSARISYEQYF	TGTGCCAGCAGTTTATCTGCCAGGATCTCCTACGAGCAGTACTTC
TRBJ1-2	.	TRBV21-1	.	CASTLDRALRGYTF	TGTGCCAGCACCCTTGACAGGGCCCTCCGTGGCTACACCTTC
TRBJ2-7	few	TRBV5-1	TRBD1	CASQGLGTGNSYEQYF	TGCGCCAGCCAGGGGCTCGGGACAGGGAACTCCTACGAGCAGTACTTC
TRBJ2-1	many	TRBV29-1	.	CSVEDRRSNEQFF	TGCAGCGTTGAAGATCGCCGGAGCAATGAGCAGTTCTTC
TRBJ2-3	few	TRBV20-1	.	CSAKLDLDTQYF	TGCAGTGCCAAGTTGGACCTGGATACGCAGTATTTT
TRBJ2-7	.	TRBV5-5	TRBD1	CASSVTPSGQGLLF	TGTGCCAGCAGCGTTACCCCCTCGGGACAGGGTCTACTTTTC
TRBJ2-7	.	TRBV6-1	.	CASSRDSIMDEQYF	TGTGCCAGCAGCCGCGACAGTATTATGGACGAGCAGTACTTC
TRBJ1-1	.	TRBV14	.	CASSQRAGTTNTEAFF	TGTGCCAGCAGCCAAAGGGCCGGGACAACGAACACTGAAGCTTTCTTT
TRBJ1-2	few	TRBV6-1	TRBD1	CASRRSGQPEGGYTF	TGTGCCAGCAGGAGATCGGGACAGCCCGAGGGAGGCTACACCTTC
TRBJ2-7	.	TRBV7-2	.	CASSLKQESYEQYF	TGTGCCAGCAGCTTAAAACAGGAGTCCTACGAGCAGTACTTC
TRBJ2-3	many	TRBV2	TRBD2	CASSEREGSPPSTDTQYF	TGTGCCAGCAGTGAAAGGGAGGGCTCACCCCCTAGCACAGATACGCAGTATTTT
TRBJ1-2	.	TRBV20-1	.	CSASGRAERFGYTF	TGCAGTGCTAGTGGCAGGGCCGAGAGGTTTGGCTACACCTTC
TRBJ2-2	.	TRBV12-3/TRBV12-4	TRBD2	CASTRSGGASGELFF	TGTGCCAGCACCCGTAGCGGGGGGGCCTCCGGGGAGCTGTTTTTT
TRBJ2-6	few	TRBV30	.	CAWIGANVLTF	TGTGCCTGGATTGGGGCCAACGTCCTGACTTTC
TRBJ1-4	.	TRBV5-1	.	CASSLEGTSPNEKLFF	TGCGCCAGCAGCTTGGAAGGTACGAGTCCGAATGAAAAACTGTTTTTT
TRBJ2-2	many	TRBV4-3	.	CASSQGLQDLGELFF	TGCGCCAGCAGCCAAGGTCTACAGGATTTAGGGGAGCTGTTTTTT
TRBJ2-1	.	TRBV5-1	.	CASSSGLGGSREQFF	TGCGCCAGCAGCTCAGGACTAGGGGGTTCTCGTGAGCAGTTCTTC
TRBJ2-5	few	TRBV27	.	CASSATYRVQETQYF	TGTGCCAGCAGTGCCACTTACAGGGTCCAAGAGACCCAGTACTTC
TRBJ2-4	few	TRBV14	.	CASSQVRIAKNIQYF	TGTGCCAGCAGCCAAGTAAGGATAGCCAAAAACATTCAGTACTTC
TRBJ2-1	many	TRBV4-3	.	CASSQDRGSFYEQFF	TGCGCCAGCAGCCAAGATAGGGGGAGCTTTTATGAGCAGTTCTTC
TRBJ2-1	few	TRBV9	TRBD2	CASSASGGPYNEQFF	TGTGCCAGCAGCGCTAGCGGGGGGCCGTACAATGAGCAGTTCTTC
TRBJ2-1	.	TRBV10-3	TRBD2	CALREGLAESNEQFF	TGTGCACTCCGGGAGGGACTAGCGGAAAGCAATGAGCAGTTCTTC
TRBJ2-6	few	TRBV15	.	CATRLGANVLTF	TGTGCCACCCGTCTTGGGGCCAACGTCCTGACTTTC
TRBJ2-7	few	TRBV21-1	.	CASDTGTGAYEQYF	TGTGCCAGCGACACCGGGACAGGGGCCTACGAGCAGTACTTC
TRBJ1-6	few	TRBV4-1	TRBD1	CASSQARTGNYNSPLHF	TGCGCCAGCAGCCAAGCACGGACAGGGAACTATAATTCACCCCTCCACTTT
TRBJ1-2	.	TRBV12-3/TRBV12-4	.	CASSSSANYGYTF	TGTGCCAGCAGTTCTTCCGCTAACTATGGCTACACCTTC
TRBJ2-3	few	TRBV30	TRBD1	CACLDRSDTQYF	TGTGCCTGCCTGGACAGGTCGGATACGCAGTATTTT
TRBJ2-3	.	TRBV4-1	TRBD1	CTSSQEDRVNTDTQYF	TGCACCAGCAGCCAAGAGGACAGGGTCAACACAGATACGCAGTATTTT
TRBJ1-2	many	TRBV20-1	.	CSASPAGTRGYTF	TGCAGTGCTAGCCCAGCGGGGACGAGGGGCTACACCTTC
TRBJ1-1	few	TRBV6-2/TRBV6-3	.	CASSLQGLEAFF	TGTGCCAGCAGTTTACAGGGCCTTGAAGCTTTCTTT
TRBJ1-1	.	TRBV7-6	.	CASSSSGGRGPEAFF	TGTGCCAGCAGCTCTAGTGGGGGGAGGGGCCCTGAAGCTTTCTTT
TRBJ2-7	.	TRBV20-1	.	CSARDIRLSYEQYF	TGCAGTGCTAGAGATATCCGCCTCTCCTACGAGCAGTACTTC
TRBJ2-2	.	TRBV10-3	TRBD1	CAISSIGTGSPGELFF	TGTGCCATCAGTTCAATCGGGACAGGGAGTCCCGGGGAGCTGTTTTTT
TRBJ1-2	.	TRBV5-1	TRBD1	CASSSGQELAVGPIGYTF	TGCGCCAGCAGCTCGGGACAGGAGCTTGCGGTGGGTCCTATTGGCTACACCTTC
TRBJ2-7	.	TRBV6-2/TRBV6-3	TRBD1	CASSYRTGGPYEQYF	TGTGCCAGCAGTTACAGGACAGGAGGCCCCTACGAGCAGTACTTC
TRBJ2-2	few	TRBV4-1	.	CASSSPQENTGELFF	TGCGCCAGCAGCTCACCCCAGGAGAACACCGGGGAGCTGTTTTTT
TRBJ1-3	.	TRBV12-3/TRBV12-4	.	CASSPFGGTGNTIYF	TGTGCCAGCAGTCCTTTCGGGGGAACTGGAAACACCATATATTTT
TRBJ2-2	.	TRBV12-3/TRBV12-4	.	CASHRAAYTGELFF	TGTGCCAGCCATCGGGCAGCGTACACCGGGGAGCTGTTTTTT
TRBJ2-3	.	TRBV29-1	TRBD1	CSVAPRDRSTDTQYF	TGCAGCGTTGCACCCCGGGACAGAAGCACAGATACGCAGTATTTT
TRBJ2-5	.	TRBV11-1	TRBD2	CASTLRGLEVETQYF	TGTGCCAGCACCTTACGTGGACTAGAAGTGGAGACCCAGTACTTC
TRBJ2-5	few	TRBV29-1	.	CSVAVDSQETQYF	TGCAGCGTTGCAGTCGACAGTCAAGAGACCCAGTACTTC
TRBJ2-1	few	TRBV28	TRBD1	CASSSTGTGGRDEQFF	TGTGCCAGCAGTTCGACCGGGACAGGGGGCCGAGATGAGCAGTTCTTC
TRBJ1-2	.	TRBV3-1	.	CASSRHREDYGYTF	TGTGCCAGCAGCCGTCACAGGGAGGACTATGGCTACACCTTC